One T cell receptor beta chain is described in this entry. Its antigen is unidentified. The data were taken from a study of blood T cells in healthy people across ages. Findings of the study overall: Unsorted PBMC input precluded a conclusive naive versus antigen-experienced comparison.

With each sample, at least 5.5 micrograms of total RNA were extracted. A second about 7 to 11 cycle PCR used barcoded and J-beta primers. TCRdb processed the 5' RACE reads anew with MiXCR; each CDR3 protein has one entry. This table holds roughly 500,000 distinct CDR3 sequences, around 24% found once. V was pared by 3 bases and J by 4 bases, with 5 bases of the junction left unmatched. Germline CDR1 and CDR2: DFQATT and SNEGSKA (reference sequence). The CDR3 spans 14 residues. This same sample was also part of a study on T cells of mothers and their children.

The chain has TRBV20-1 and TRBJ2-1, with 8 positions matching TRBD2. Specimen: blood. This receptor was obtained from a boy between 10 and 17 years old in good health. CDR3 bases: TGCAGTGCTAGGGTCCTAGCGGGTTACAATGAGCAGTTCTTC. Translated, it gives CSARVLAGYNEQFF.